The sequence of this T cell receptor beta chain was determined in a study of metastatic and nonmetastatic thyroid tumors. Study context: Samples came from malignant and benign thyroid patients, and repertoires were compared across blood and tumor or nodule tissue. Points from the study as a whole: Reportedly, malignant thyroid tumors had significantly higher TCR beta diversity than benign nodules, in blood and tumor.

This clone was counted many times. Antigen unknown. In the source study's methods: Differences in CDR3 between clinicopathological groups were drawn on to build a classifier intended to discriminate distant-metastatic papillary thyroid cancer patients. From the PCR reads, TCRdb re-called clones with MiXCR. These V and J calls rely on TCRdb rather than the paper's analysis. The sample contains 15,000 to 20,000 clones, 22% of which appear only once. Thyroid surgery had not been preceded by any treatment in any patient. Specimen: tumor tissue. The source of this sequence is a male donor with papillary thyroid cancer or a benign thyroid nodule (not recorded which). Some clones in this sample may be carry-over from other donors' samples.

The chain's CDR3 is CASSLDLGVGEQFF. Written as DNA, the CDR3 is TGTGCCAGCAGCTTGGATTTGGGGGTTGGTGAGCAGTTCTTC. V gene TRBV5-6 combines with J gene TRBJ2-1, with D possibly being TRBD1 or TRBD2 (5 bases each). The V and J ends lost 0 bases and 9 bases respectively, with 13 bases between them. The CDR3 is 14 residues long. The V gene's germline CDR1 is SGHDT and CDR2 YYEEEE.